A selection of T cell receptor beta chains follows, all from one sample in a study of regulatory T cells in long-lasting Graves disease. TCRdb itself ran the multiplex PCR reads through MiXCR, one entry per CDR3 protein. The repertoire holds a few hundred thousand distinct CDR3 sequences, roughly 23% seen once, with around 30% in the top ten. Here the sequenced sample was peripheral blood mononuclear cells (PBMCs), taken when the disease was refractory, from a patient treated with antithyroid drugs. The receptors come from a woman in her thirties or forties with Graves disease. Both conserved end residues are part of each CDR3. Each record gives: V gene, J gene, clone size, D gene, CDR3 DNA, CDR3 protein. D genes are given only for firm matches. Only part of the rows carry a size: once, few, many, or a class if the clone is expanded.

TRBV20-1,TRBJ1-6,few,TRBD1,TGCAGTGCTAGTATGCCAGGGGGGGTTCATTCACCCCTCCACTTT,CSASMPGGVHSPLHF
TRBV19,TRBJ1-4,many,.,TGTGCCAGTAGTATAGACGGGACAAGCTCTGGTGAAAAACTGTTTTTT,CASSIDGTSSGEKLFF
TRBV29-1,TRBJ2-5,.,TRBD2,TGCAGCGTACCGGGACTAGCGGGAGGGGAATTGGAGACCCAGTACTTC,CSVPGLAGGELETQYF
TRBV20-1,TRBJ2-7,few,.,TGCAGTGCGGAATCGACTTACGAGCAGTACTTC,CSAESTYEQYF
TRBV11-2,TRBJ1-1,.,TRBD1,TGTGCCAGCAGCTTAGGGACAGGGGACACTGAAGCTTTCTTT,CASSLGTGDTEAFF
TRBV28,TRBJ1-2,many,.,TGTGCCAGCAGTCCGTCCATGGGGGGGTTGGGTGGCTACACCTTC,CASSPSMGGLGGYTF
TRBV9,TRBJ1-4,.,.,TGTGCCAGCAGCGTAGAGGCGGACGGGGGTGAAAAACTGTTTTTT,CASSVEADGGEKLFF
TRBV6-1,TRBJ1-1,many,.,TGTGCCAGCATATTACAGGGTGAGACTGAAGCTTTCTTT,CASILQGETEAFF
TRBV12-3/TRBV12-4,TRBJ1-1,.,.,TGTGCCAGCAGTGGGGACGGGGGGATGAACACTGAAGCTTTCTTT,CASSGDGGMNTEAFF
TRBV5-1,TRBJ2-2,.,.,TGCGCCAGCAGCTTGGTCCCCCCCAAGGAGGGTACCGGGGAGCTGTTTTTT,CASSLVPPKEGTGELFF
TRBV20-1,TRBJ1-6,.,.,TGCAGTGCTAACCCCTCCGGGGAGTTCAGCTCACCCCTCCACTTT,CSANPSGEFSSPLHF
TRBV4-1,TRBJ1-5,.,.,TGCGCCAGCAGCCAAGAGCCGCTCCAGCCCCAGCATTTT,CASSQEPLQPQHF
TRBV7-9,TRBJ2-7,many,TRBD1,TGTGCCAGCAGCGGCACAGGGGGCTACGAGCAGTACTTC,CASSGTGGYEQYF
TRBV29-1,TRBJ2-5,many,TRBD2,TGCAGCGTCGCAAAGACTAGCGGGAGGCAAGAGACCCAGTACTTC,CSVAKTSGRQETQYF
TRBV7-8,TRBJ2-4,many,.,TGTGCCAGCAGCCCGGCGGGGGCCAAAAACATTCAGTACTTC,CASSPAGAKNIQYF
TRBV6-1,TRBJ1-6,.,TRBD1,TGTGCCAGCTGCCTAACCGGGGGACAGCAGAATTCACCCCTCCACTTT,CASCLTGGQQNSPLHF
TRBV5-4,TRBJ1-2,many,.,TGTGCCAGCAGCCCCCCGGGAGGGTTGCGCTATGGCTACACCTTC,CASSPPGGLRYGYTF
TRBV27,TRBJ2-7,many,.,TGTGCCAGCAGTTCGGCGGCAGGGGCAACCTACGAGCAGTACTTC,CASSSAAGATYEQYF
TRBV28,TRBJ2-1,.,.,TGTGCCAGCAGTTTATTTGTCGGGAGCGCCTGCAATGAGCAGTTCTTC,CASSLFVGSACNEQFF
TRBV18,TRBJ2-2,few,.,TGTGCCAGCTCACCACTAATGGGAAGCACCGGGGAGCTGTTTTTT,CASSPLMGSTGELFF
TRBV28,TRBJ1-1,many,.,TGTGCCAGCAGTTTAGGCTTGGGGGGCACTGAAGCTTTCTTT,CASSLGLGGTEAFF
TRBV28,TRBJ2-1,.,TRBD1,TGTGCCAGCAGCTCCAGGGGGCGACTATACAATGAGCAGTTCTTC,CASSSRGRLYNEQFF
TRBV6-2/TRBV6-3,TRBJ2-5,many,TRBD2,TGTGCCAGCAGTTACTCGCGACTAGCGGAGACCCAGTACTTC,CASSYSRLAETQYF
TRBV2,TRBJ2-7,many,.,TGTGCCAGCAGGATACAGGGATCCGAGCAGTACTTC,CASRIQGSEQYF
TRBV28,TRBJ2-7,many,.,TGTGCCAGCAGTCCGGGACTGCGCTACGAGCAGTACTTC,CASSPGLRYEQYF
TRBV27,TRBJ2-2,few,.,TGTGCCAGCTCATCTCGAGTGAACACCGGGGAGCTGTTTTTT,CASSSRVNTGELFF
TRBV6-1,TRBJ2-7,.,.,TGTGCCAGCAGTCAGGCGACACAGCACGAGCAGTACTTC,CASSQATQHEQYF
TRBV20-1,TRBJ2-7,few,TRBD2,TGCAGTGCAGCACGTCTAGCGGGCTTCTACGAGCAGTACTTC,CSAARLAGFYEQYF
TRBV28,TRBJ1-2,many,.,TGTGCCAGCAGTTTAGGCTCATTCGCCTACACCTTC,CASSLGSFAYTF
TRBV7-2,TRBJ2-7,.,.,TGTGCCAGCAGCTTAGCGTTGATCTCTGAGCAGTACTTC,CASSLALISEQYF
TRBV28,TRBJ2-7,.,.,TGTGTCAGCAGTTTAGTCAGGGGTTACGAGCAGTACTTC,CVSSLVRGYEQYF
TRBV27,TRBJ2-7,many,.,TGTGCCAGCAGTTTCTTACAGGGCCCCCCCTACGAGCAGTACTTC,CASSFLQGPPYEQYF
TRBV2,TRBJ2-3,.,TRBD1,TGTGCCAGCAGCTTAGGCCCTCGGACAGGGGGAGATACGCAGTATTTT,CASSLGPRTGGDTQYF
TRBV2,TRBJ2-7,many,TRBD2,TGTGCCAGCAGGCCGGGACTAGCGGGAGACTACGAGCAGTACTTC,CASRPGLAGDYEQYF